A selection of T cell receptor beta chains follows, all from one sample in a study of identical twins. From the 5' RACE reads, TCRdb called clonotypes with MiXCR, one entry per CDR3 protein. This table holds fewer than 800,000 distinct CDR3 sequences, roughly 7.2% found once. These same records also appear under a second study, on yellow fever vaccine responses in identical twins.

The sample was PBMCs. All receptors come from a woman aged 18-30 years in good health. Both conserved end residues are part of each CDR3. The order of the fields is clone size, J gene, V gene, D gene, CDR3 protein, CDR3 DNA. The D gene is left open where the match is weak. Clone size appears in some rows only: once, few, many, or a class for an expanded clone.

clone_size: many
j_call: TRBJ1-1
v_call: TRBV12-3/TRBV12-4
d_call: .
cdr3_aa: CASSLGGGTNTEAFF
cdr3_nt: TGTGCCAGCAGTCTAGGGGGGGGGACTAACACTGAAGCTTTCTTT

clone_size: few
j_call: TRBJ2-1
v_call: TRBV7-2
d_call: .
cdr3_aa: CASMRQEQPYNEQFF
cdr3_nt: TGTGCCAGCATGCGACAGGAACAACCCTACAATGAGCAGTTCTTC

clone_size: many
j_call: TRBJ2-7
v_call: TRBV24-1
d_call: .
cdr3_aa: CATSDGPGREQYF
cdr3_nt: TGTGCCACCAGTGATGGGCCAGGGCGGGAGCAGTACTTC

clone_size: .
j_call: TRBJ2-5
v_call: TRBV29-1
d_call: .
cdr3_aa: CSVEGAGAQETQYF
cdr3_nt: TGCAGCGTTGAAGGGGCGGGGGCACAAGAGACCCAGTACTTC

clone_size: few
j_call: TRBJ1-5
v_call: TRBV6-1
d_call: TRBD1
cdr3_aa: CASSTLPGQGSQPQHF
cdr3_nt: TGTGCCAGCAGCACCCTTCCCGGACAGGGGAGTCAGCCCCAGCATTTT

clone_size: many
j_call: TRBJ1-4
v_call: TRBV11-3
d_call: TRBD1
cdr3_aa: CASRPSGGSNEKLFF
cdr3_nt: TGTGCCAGCAGGCCCTCAGGGGGATCTAATGAAAAACTGTTTTTT

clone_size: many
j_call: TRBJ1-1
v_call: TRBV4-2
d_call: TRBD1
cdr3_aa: CASSQDPQGALNTEAFF
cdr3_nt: TGTGCCAGCAGCCAAGATCCCCAGGGGGCCCTGAACACTGAAGCTTTCTTT

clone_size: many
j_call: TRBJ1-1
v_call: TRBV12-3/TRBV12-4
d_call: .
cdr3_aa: CASSAPPGGAFF
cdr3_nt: TGTGCCAGCAGTGCCCCCCCCGGTGGAGCTTTCTTT

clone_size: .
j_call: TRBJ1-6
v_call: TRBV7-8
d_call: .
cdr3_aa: CASSPGRSLHF
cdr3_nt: TGTGCCAGCAGCCCCGGCAGGTCCCTCCACTTT

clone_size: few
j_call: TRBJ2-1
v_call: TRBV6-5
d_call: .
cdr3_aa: CASSYSSHRGNEQFF
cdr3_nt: TGTGCCAGCAGTTACTCGTCCCACCGGGGCAATGAGCAGTTCTTC

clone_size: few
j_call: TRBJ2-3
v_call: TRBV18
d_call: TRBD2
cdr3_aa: CASSPPVGGAPDTQYF
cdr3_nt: TGTGCCAGCTCACCACCGGTCGGGGGGGCGCCAGATACGCAGTATTTT

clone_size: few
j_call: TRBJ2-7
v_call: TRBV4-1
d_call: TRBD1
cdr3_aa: CASRKLGTGDEQYF
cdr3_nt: TGCGCCAGCAGGAAGCTCGGGACAGGGGACGAGCAGTACTTC

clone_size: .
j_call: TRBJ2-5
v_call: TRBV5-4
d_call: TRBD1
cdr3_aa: CASSGGQGGETQYF
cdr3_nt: TGTGCCAGCAGCGGGGGACAGGGGGGGGAGACCCAGTACTTC

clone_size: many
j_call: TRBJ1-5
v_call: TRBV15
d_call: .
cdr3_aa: CATSQDNQPQHF
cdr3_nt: TGTGCCACCAGCCAGGACAATCAGCCCCAGCATTTT

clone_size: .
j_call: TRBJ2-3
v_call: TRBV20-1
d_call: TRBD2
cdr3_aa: CSANKLPREGLNTDTQYF
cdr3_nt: TGCAGTGCCAACAAGCTCCCGCGGGAGGGCCTAAACACAGATACGCAGTATTTT

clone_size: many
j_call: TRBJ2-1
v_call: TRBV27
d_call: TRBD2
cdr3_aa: CASSLVGAGASEQFF
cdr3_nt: TGTGCCAGCAGTCTGGTGGGAGCGGGGGCTAGTGAGCAGTTCTTC

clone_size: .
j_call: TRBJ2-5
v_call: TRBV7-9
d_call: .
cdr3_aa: CASSLESETQYF
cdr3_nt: TGTGCCAGCAGCTTAGAATCGGAGACCCAGTACTTC

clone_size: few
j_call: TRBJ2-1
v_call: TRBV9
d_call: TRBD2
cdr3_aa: CASSAAGERDEQFF
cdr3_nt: TGTGCCAGCAGCGCAGCGGGAGAGAGGGATGAGCAGTTCTTC

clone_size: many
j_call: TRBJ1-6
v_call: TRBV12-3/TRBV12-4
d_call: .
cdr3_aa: CASSKHRVRAYNSPLHF
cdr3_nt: TGTGCCAGCAGTAAACACAGGGTTCGGGCCTATAATTCACCCCTCCACTTT

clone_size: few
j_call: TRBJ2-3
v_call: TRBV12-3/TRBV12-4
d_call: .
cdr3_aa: CASSPGLKTTDTQYF
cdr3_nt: TGTGCCAGCAGCCCAGGACTAAAGACCACAGATACGCAGTATTTT

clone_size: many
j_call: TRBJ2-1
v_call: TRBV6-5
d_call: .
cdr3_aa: CASSYSPDSSSYNEQFF
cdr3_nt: TGTGCCAGCAGTTACTCACCCGACAGTAGCTCCTACAATGAGCAGTTCTTC

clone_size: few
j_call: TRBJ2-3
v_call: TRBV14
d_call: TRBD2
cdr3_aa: CASSHRLAGVYTQYF
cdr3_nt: TGTGCCAGCAGCCACCGACTAGCGGGAGTGTATACGCAGTATTTT

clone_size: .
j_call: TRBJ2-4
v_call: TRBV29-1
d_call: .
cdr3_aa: CSVAEQRLAKNIQYF
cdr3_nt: TGCAGCGTTGCCGAACAACGTCTAGCCAAAAACATTCAGTACTTC

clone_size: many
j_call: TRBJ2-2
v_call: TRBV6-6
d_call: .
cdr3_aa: CATKTGNTGELFF
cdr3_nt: TGTGCCACCAAGACAGGAAACACCGGGGAGCTGTTTTTT

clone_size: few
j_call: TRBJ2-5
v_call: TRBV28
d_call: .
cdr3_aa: CASSYGNPLVAGQTQYF
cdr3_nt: TGTGCCAGCAGTTACGGGAACCCGTTGGTGGCAGGTCAGACCCAGTACTTC

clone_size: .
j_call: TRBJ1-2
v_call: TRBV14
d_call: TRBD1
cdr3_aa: CASSQPGGVPRDNYGYTF
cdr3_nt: TGTGCCAGCAGCCAGCCAGGGGGTGTACCCCGAGACAACTATGGCTACACCTTC

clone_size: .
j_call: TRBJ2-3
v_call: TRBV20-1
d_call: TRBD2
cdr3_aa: CSASSLFDPSGGASSDTQYF
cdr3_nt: TGCAGTGCTAGTTCGTTATTTGACCCTAGCGGGGGGGCTTCGTCAGATACGCAGTATTTT

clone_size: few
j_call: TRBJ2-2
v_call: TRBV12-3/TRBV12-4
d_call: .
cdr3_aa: CASSFKGGELFF
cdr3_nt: TGTGCCAGCAGTTTTAAGGGCGGGGAGCTGTTTTTT

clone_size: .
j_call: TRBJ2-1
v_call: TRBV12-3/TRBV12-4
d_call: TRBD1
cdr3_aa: CASSLYRGLGNEQFF
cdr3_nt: TGTGCCAGCAGTTTGTACAGGGGATTGGGCAATGAGCAGTTCTTC

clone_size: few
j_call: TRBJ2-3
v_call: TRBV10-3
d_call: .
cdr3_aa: CAISVFGTQGADTQYF
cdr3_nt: TGTGCCATCAGTGTTTTCGGGACCCAAGGGGCAGATACGCAGTATTTT

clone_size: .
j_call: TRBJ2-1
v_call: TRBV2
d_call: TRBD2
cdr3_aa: CASRGFGRVYNEQFF
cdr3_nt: TGTGCCAGCAGGGGTTTCGGGAGGGTCTACAATGAGCAGTTCTTC

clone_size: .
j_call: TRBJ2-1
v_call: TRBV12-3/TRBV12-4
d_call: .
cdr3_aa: CASTLRRSVASNEQFF
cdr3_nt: TGTGCCAGCACCCTCCGACGCTCAGTAGCCAGCAATGAGCAGTTCTTC

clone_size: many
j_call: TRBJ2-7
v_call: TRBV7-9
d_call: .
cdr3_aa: CASSLPTGNRDEQYF
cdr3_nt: TGTGCCAGCAGCTTACCTACAGGGAATCGCGACGAGCAGTACTTC

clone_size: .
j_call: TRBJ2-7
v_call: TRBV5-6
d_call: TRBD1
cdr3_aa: CASSFLTGSYEQYF
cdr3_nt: TGTGCCAGCAGCTTTTTGACAGGGTCCTACGAGCAGTACTTC

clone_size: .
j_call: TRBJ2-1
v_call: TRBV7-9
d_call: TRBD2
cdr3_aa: CASSLAGRTNSYNEQFF
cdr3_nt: TGTGCCAGCAGCCTAGCGGGGAGGACAAATTCCTACAATGAGCAGTTCTTC

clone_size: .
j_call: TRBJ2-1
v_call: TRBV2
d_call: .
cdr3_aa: CANRLGPSEQFF
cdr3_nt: TGTGCCAACCGACTAGGCCCGAGTGAGCAGTTCTTC

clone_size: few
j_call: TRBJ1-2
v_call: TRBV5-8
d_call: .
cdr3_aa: CASSHALTRIKDGYTF
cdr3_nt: TGTGCCAGCAGCCACGCCTTGACGAGAATTAAGGATGGCTACACCTTC